These 32 T cell receptor beta chains originate from one sample sequenced in a study of shared clonotypes between healthy human individuals (dated by TCRdb to the early 2020s). Library construction relied on the immunoSEQ multiplex PCR assay. TCRdb re-hosts the immuneACCESS table, in-frame sequences only. Its copies lack some clones; in the studies checked, an unresolved V gene accounts for under half of them, and the cause for the rest is not known. The sample yields about 2 million clones; roughly 94% were counted once. Roughly 1% of the sample comes from the top ten. For the CD8 naive samples, CD45RO-negative cells were positively selected for CCR7, yielding a CD45RA+CCR7+ population from which TemRA cells were excluded. Source material: naive CD8+ T cells sorted from blood. This sample's cell subset or site label indicates: CD45RA+CCR7+. All receptors come from a man aged 18 to 35 in good health.

J is TRBJ2-7 and V is TRBV28; a weak D match, TRBD2 (6 bases). This CDR3 spans 11 amino acids. The V gene's germline CDR1 is MDHEN and CDR2 SYDVKM. The V end lost 4 bases, the J end lost 9 bases, and 10 bases lay between the germline ends. The CDR3 DNA reads TGTGCCAGCAGTTATAGCGGCGGGCAGTACTTC. Its protein product is CASSYSGGQYF. Combining the CDR3 with reference TRBV28 and TRBJ2-7 gives the whole variable domain DVKVTQSSRYLVKRTGEKVFLECVQDMDHENMFWYRQDPGLGLRLIYFSYDVKMKEKGDIPEGYSVSREKKERFSLILESASTNQTSMYLCASSYSGGQYFGPGTRLTVT.

To note about this clone: Mismatch with germline at one junction end may stem from a read error. The chain couples TRBV7-9 to TRBJ2-1; D might be TRBD2 (6 bases). This CDR3 spans 13 amino acids. Germline V gene data show CDR1 as SEHNR and CDR2 as FQNEAQ (reference sequence). CDR3 DNA: TGTGCCAGCAGTTTAGCTAGCGATGATGAGCAGTTCTTC. Protein: CASSLASDDEQFF.

Worth noting for this clone: The same CDR3 arises from other DNA sequences in this sample as well. This chain uses TRBV6-1 with TRBJ1-5; D ambiguous. V was trimmed by 2 bases and J by 0 bases, leaving 8 bases between them. Germline CDR1 and CDR2: MNHNS and SASEGT. This CDR3 spans 15 amino acids. The CDR3 bases are TGTGCCAGCAGTGAAAGTGGTTTTAGCAATCAGCCCCAGCATTTT. Translating it yields CASSESGFSNQPQHF.

The rearrangement links TRBV4-1 to TRBJ2-7; D unresolved. Trimming removed 0 bases from V and 3 bases from J, with 12 bases in between. This CDR3 has 15 residues. The germline gives CDR1 MGHRA, CDR2 YSYEKL. CDR3 region: CASSQDRFRIYEQYF. In nucleotides, the CDR3 is TGCGCCAGCAGCCAAGACAGGTTCCGTATCTACGAGCAGTACTTC.

The sample holds a few counts of this clone. This chain connects TRBV5-1 to TRBJ2-7; D perhaps matches TRBD2 (6 bases). Germline V gene lookup returns CDR1 SGHRS and CDR2 YFSETQ. With 5 bases removed from V and 3 bases from J, the gap between germline ends came to 12 bases. CDR3 length equals 13 residues. CDR3 bases: TGCGCCAGCAGGGAGGGCCCGGGCTACGAGCAGTACTTC. Its translation: CASREGPGYEQYF. Complete variable domain (other parts from reference TRBV5-1 and TRBJ2-7): KAGVTQTPRYLIKTRGQQVTLSCSPISGHRSVSWYQQTPGQGLQFLFEYFSETQRNKGNFPGRFSGRQFSNSRSEMNVSTLELGDSALYLCASREGPGYEQYFGPGTRLTVT.

In its sample, this clone was seen a few times. V and J are TRBV7-9 and TRBJ1-2; the D is unclear. The V end lost 1 base, the J end lost 4 bases, and 4 bases lay between the germline ends. Germline V gene sequence: CDR1 SEHNR, CDR2 FQNEAQ (reference sequence). The CDR3 runs 12 residues. The CDR3 DNA sequence: TGTGCCAGCAGCTTAGACCTCTATGGCTACACCTTC. Translation: CASSLDLYGYTF.

The rearrangement joins TRBV11-3 to TRBJ2-2, with TRBD2 matching over 8 bases. From germline, CDR1 is SGHNT and CDR2 YENEEA. The V gene end was trimmed by 5 bases and the J gene end by 1 base; junction bases not matched to a gene: 12. This CDR3 has 18 amino acids. CDR3 loop: CASSPPGGEGQNTGELFF. Written as DNA, the CDR3 is TGTGCCAGCAGCCCTCCCGGGGGGGAGGGCCAGAACACCGGGGAGCTGTTTTTT.

This sequence joins TRBV27 and TRBJ1-4, with TRBD1 identical over 7 bases. The CDR3 covers 14 residues. From germline, CDR1 is MNHEY and CDR2 SMNVEV (reference sequence). V lost 2 bases, J lost 8 bases, and 5 bases stayed unmatched. As DNA, the CDR3 is TGTGCCAGCAGTTTAGACAGGGAGAGGGAAAAACTGTTTTTT. As protein: CASSLDREREKLFF.

The chain carries TRBV4-1 and TRBJ2-3, with 8 positions matching TRBD1. V was clipped by 5 bases and J by 3 bases; unmatched bases: 7. Germline V gene data show CDR1 as MGHRA and CDR2 as YSYEKL. CDR3 length: 15 residues. CDR3 sequence: CASSYGQGGTDTQYF. CDR3 coding DNA: TGCGCCAGCAGCTACGGACAGGGAGGAACAGATACGCAGTATTTT.

The genes are TRBV4-3 and TRBJ1-6; 8 bases are shared with TRBD1. This CDR3 is built from 16 residues. Trimming cost V 0 bases and J 9 bases; bases outside gene matches: 7. The germline V gene encodes CDR1 LGHNA and CDR2 YSLEER. The DNA of the CDR3 is TGCGCCAGCAGCCAAGACCGACAGGGGATTACTTCACCCCTCCACTTT. Protein: CASSQDRQGITSPLHF.

The chain uses TRBV7-2 and TRBJ2-7; D possibly corresponds to TRBD2 (5 bases). The CDR3 loop spans 13 amino acids. Germline assignment: CDR1 SGHTA and CDR2 FQGNSA. V lost 3 bases and J 3 bases, leaving 9 bases between the germline ends. The CDR3 loop is CASSLAEDYEQYF. Written as DNA, the CDR3 is TGTGCCAGCAGCTTGGCGGAGGACTACGAGCAGTACTTC.

The chain is built from TRBV2 and TRBJ2-1; possibly TRBD2 for D (7 bases). V was shortened by 7 bases and J by 8 bases, with 21 bases between the two germline ends. Germline-derived CDR1 and CDR2 are SNHLY and FYNNEI. The CDR3 is 15 amino acids. CDR3 in DNA: TGTGCCAGCAAGGGTCCCGGAGGGGGGAGGGATGAGCAGTTCTTC. Protein product: CASKGPGGGRDEQFF.

With regard to this clone: Other DNA sequences in the sample encode the same CDR3. This chain links TRBV29-1 with TRBJ1-5, with 8 bases identical to TRBD1. The V and J ends lost 3 bases and 2 bases, in that order; junction bases with no gene match: 0. This CDR3 has 13 amino acids. Germline-derived CDR1 and CDR2 are SQVTM and ANQGSEA. CDR3 bases: TGCAGCGTTGAGACAGGGGGCAATCAGCCCCAGCATTTT. This encodes CSVETGGNQPQHF. The whole variable domain, remainder taken from reference TRBV29-1 and TRBJ1-5, is SAVISQKPSRDICQRGTSLTIQCQVDSQVTMMFWYRQQPGQSLTLIATANQGSEATYESGFVIDKFPISRPNLTFSTLTVSNMSPEDSSIYLCSVETGGNQPQHFGDGTRLSIL.

The chain combines TRBV7-8 with TRBJ2-1; D call uncertain. Germline CDR1 and CDR2: SGHVS and FQNEAQ. V lost 1 base to trimming and J lost 5 bases, with 9 bases between them. This CDR3 is built from 14 residues. CDR3 amino acids: CASSLVPGDNEQFF. DNA of the CDR3: TGTGCCAGCAGCTTAGTCCCAGGAGACAATGAGCAGTTCTTC. The variable domain in full, completed from reference TRBV7-8 and TRBJ2-1, reads GAGVSQSPRYKVAKRGQDVALRCDPISGHVSLFWYQQALGQGPEFLTYFQNEAQLDKSGLPSDRFFAERPEGSVSTLKIQRTQQEDSAVYLCASSLVPGDNEQFFGPGTRLTVL.

The rearrangement uses TRBV11-2 and TRBJ1-6; D not resolved. The V end was cut by 5 bases, the J end by 5 bases, with 13 bases between. CDR1 and CDR2 from the germline V gene are SGHAT and FQNNGV. The CDR3 extends over 15 amino acids. CDR3 region: CASSPHPNNNSPLHF. The CDR3, as DNA: TGTGCCAGCAGCCCTCACCCAAACAATAATTCACCCCTCCACTTT.

This rearrangement joins TRBV5-6 to TRBJ2-5, with D possibly called TRBD1 or TRBD2 (6 bases each). CDR3 length: 15 residues. From germline, CDR1 is SGHDT and CDR2 YYEEEE. The V end lost 5 bases, the J end lost 5 bases, and 19 bases lay between the germline ends. The CDR3 spells CASRSWGAQYETQYF. The CDR3 nucleotides read TGTGCCAGCAGGAGCTGGGGGGCGCAGTACGAGACCCAGTACTTC. The variable domain in full, with the rest retrieved from reference TRBV5-6 and TRBJ2-5, is DAGVTQSPTHLIKTRGQQVTLRCSPKSGHDTVSWYQQALGQGPQFIFQYYEEEERQRGNFPDRFSGHQFPNYSSELNVNALLLGDSALYLCASRSWGAQYETQYFGPGTRLLVL.

The chain couples TRBV7-9 to TRBJ2-3; 9 positions agree with TRBD1. Germline CDR1 SEHNR, CDR2 FQNEAQ (reference sequence). V lost 5 bases and J lost 3; bases outside the gene matches: 12. This CDR3 comprises 17 residues. The CDR3 here is CASSPRPGQGVTDTQYF. DNA for the CDR3: TGTGCCAGCAGCCCCCGACCGGGACAGGGAGTGACAGATACGCAGTATTTT. The full variable domain, rest sourced from reference TRBV7-9 and TRBJ2-3, is DTGVSQNPRHKITKRGQNVTFRCDPISEHNRLYWYRQTLGQGPEFLTYFQNEAQLEKSRLLSDRFSAERPKGSFSTLEIQRTEQGDSAMYLCASSPRPGQGVTDTQYFGPGTRLTVL.

The chain is built from TRBV30 and TRBJ2-3; 8 bases agree with TRBD1. The CDR3 has 15 residues. Germline assignment: CDR1 GTSNPN and CDR2 SVGIG (reference sequence). V lost 3 bases and J lost 1; bases outside the gene matches: 6. The CDR3 is CAWRADRERTDTQYF. CDR3 sequence (DNA): TGTGCCTGGAGGGCGGACAGGGAACGCACAGATACGCAGTATTTT. Looking up the rest from reference TRBV30 and TRBJ2-3 gives the full variable domain: SQTIHQWPATLVQPVGSPLSLECTVEGTSNPNLYWYRQAAGRGLQLLFYSVGIGQISSEVPQNLSASRPQDRQFILSSKKLLLSDSGFYLCAWRADRERTDTQYFGPGTRLTVL.

The rearrangement joins TRBV10-1 to TRBJ2-7; D remains unclear. This CDR3 has 15 residues. V was trimmed by 6 bases and J by 5 bases, leaving 20 bases between them. Per germline, CDR1 WNHNN and CDR2 SYGVQD (reference sequence). CDR3 amino acids: CASSDFGQEYNEQYF. CDR3 coding DNA: TGCGCCAGCAGCGACTTCGGTCAGGAGTATAACGAGCAGTACTTC.

This chain links TRBV7-9 with TRBJ2-5, with TRBD1 as a possible D gene (6 bases). CDR1 and CDR2 (germline): SEHNR, FQNEAQ (reference sequence). The V gene lost 1 base and the J gene lost 5 bases, with 17 bases spanning the gap. The CDR3 is 16 residues long. CDR3 sequence (DNA): TGTGCCAGCAGCTTAGGACAGGCAGCCTATCTGGAGACCCAGTACTTC. This translates into CASSLGQAAYLETQYF.

The chain carries TRBV7-8 and TRBJ1-2; 7 nucleotides align to TRBD1. CDR3 size: 15 residues. The V gene end was trimmed by 5 bases and the J gene end by 5 bases; junction bases not matched to a gene: 11. Germline values: CDR1 SGHVS, CDR2 FQNEAQ. The CDR3 region is CASSIRADRWYGYTF. The DNA for the CDR3 is TGTGCCAGCAGCATAAGGGCGGACAGGTGGTATGGCTACACCTTC.

The J gene is TRBJ2-7, the V gene TRBV11-2, with 8 bases that match TRBD2. The trim removed 5 bases at V and 9 bases at J, leaving 12 bases unmatched. The germline gives CDR1 SGHAT, CDR2 FQNNGV. The CDR3 length is 14 residues. CDR3 sequence: CASSTSGRRGRQYF. The CDR3 region has the DNA TGTGCCAGCAGCACCAGCGGGAGAAGAGGTCGGCAGTACTTC.

The chain joins TRBV6-6 to TRBJ1-5; D remains unclear. V was pared by 2 bases and J by 3 bases, with 8 bases between. Germline lookup yields CDR1 MNHNY and CDR2 SVGAGI (reference sequence). The CDR3 has 14 residues. Here the CDR3 reads CASSYVPNNQPQHF. The DNA of the CDR3 is TGTGCCAGCAGTTACGTTCCGAACAATCAGCCCCAGCATTTT.

This chain joins TRBV7-2 and TRBJ2-1, with a weak D call TRBD2 (5 bases). The CDR3 is 16 residues long. The ends were cut back, 5 bases at V and 0 bases at J, with 14 bases in the middle. Germline V gene lookup returns CDR1 SGHTA and CDR2 FQGNSA. The CDR3 DNA sequence: TGTGCCAGCAGCCCCCAGAGCGGAGCCTCCTACAATGAGCAGTTCTTC. It yields the protein CASSPQSGASYNEQFF.

The V and J genes are TRBV2 and TRBJ2-5; 9 bases agree with TRBD1. This CDR3 region has 14 residues. Germline V gene sequence: CDR1 SNHLY, CDR2 FYNNEI. V lost 9 bases, J lost 5 bases, and 10 bases stayed unmatched. In DNA, the CDR3 is TGTGCCAGAGGAGACAGGGGGGCTGTGGAGACCCAGTACTTC. Encoded protein: CARGDRGAVETQYF.

This sequence joins TRBV5-6 and TRBJ1-4, with D unclear. The V and J ends lost 2 bases and 4 bases respectively, with 9 bases between them. The CDR3 is 14 amino acids. Germline values: CDR1 SGHDT, CDR2 YYEEEE. This chain's CDR3 is CASSFWQLNEKLFF. The DNA of the CDR3 is TGTGCCAGCAGCTTTTGGCAGCTTAATGAAAAACTGTTTTTT.

This sequence joins TRBV13 and TRBJ2-7; 7 bases agree with TRBD1. Germline CDR1 PRHDT, CDR2 FYEKMQ (reference sequence). The V and J ends lost 0 bases and 1 base, in that order; junction bases with no gene match: 3. There are 15 residues in the CDR3. The CDR3 DNA reads TGTGCCAGCAGCTTAGGTGGGACAGTTTCCTACGAGCAGTACTTC. It encodes CASSLGGTVSYEQYF. Together with reference TRBV13 and TRBJ2-7, the CDR3 gives the full variable domain: AAGVIQSPRHLIKEKRETATLKCYPIPRHDTVYWYQQGPGQDPQFLISFYEKMQSDKGSIPDRFSAQQFSDYHSELNMSSLELGDSALYFCASSLGGTVSYEQYFGPGTRLTVT.

This sequence joins TRBV6-6 and TRBJ2-7; possible D gene TRBD1, 6 bases. Per germline, CDR1 MNHNY and CDR2 SVGAGI (reference sequence). V was cut by 5 bases and J by 5 bases, with 19 bases left in between. This CDR3 comprises 15 residues. The DNA for the CDR3 is TGTGCCAGCAGTCTGAAGACAGGTGGTAAGGACGAGCAGTACTTC. Its translation: CASSLKTGGKDEQYF.

A note on this clone: Other nucleotide sequences in the sample specify the same CDR3. The rearrangement links TRBV5-1 to TRBJ2-7; maybe TRBD1 (6 bases). CDR1 SGHRS and CDR2 YFSETQ come from the germline V gene. This CDR3 spans 15 amino acids. V was pared by 0 bases and J by 2 bases, with 12 bases between. DNA for the CDR3: TGCGCCAGCAGCTTGGTGACAGGAGGACCCTACGAGCAGTACTTC. This encodes CASSLVTGGPYEQYF.

This clone was seen only once. CDR3: CASSRSSEYTNDEQFF. The CDR3 region has the DNA TGTGCCAGCAGCCGGTCCAGCGAATACACAAACGATGAGCAGTTCTTC. This chain uses TRBV7-9 with TRBJ2-1; D unclear. The V and J ends lost 5 bases and 8 bases respectively, with 22 bases between them. CDR1 is SEHNR and CDR2 is FQNEAQ in the germline V gene (reference sequence). This CDR3 contains 16 residues.

V gene TRBV29-1 combines with J gene TRBJ2-1; D may be TRBD1 (5 bases). This CDR3 has 13 amino acids. V lost 2 bases and J lost 5, with 10 bases in between. The germline CDR1 and CDR2 sequences are SQVTM and ANQGSEA. The CDR3 DNA reads TGCAGCGTTGAAACTGGGGCAGACAATGAGCAGTTCTTC. Protein product: CSVETGADNEQFF.

The rearrangement links TRBV30 to TRBJ2-1; 14 bases align to TRBD2. The CDR3 is 18 residues long. The V gene end was trimmed by 4 bases and the J gene end by 1 base; junction bases not matched to a gene: 9. Germline loops: CDR1 GTSNPN, CDR2 SVGIG (reference sequence). CDR3 loop: CAWNDGLAGGRSYNEQFF. CDR3 in DNA: TGTGCCTGGAATGACGGACTAGCGGGAGGCAGGTCCTACAATGAGCAGTTCTTC. Complete variable domain (other parts from reference TRBV30 and TRBJ2-1): SQTIHQWPATLVQPVGSPLSLECTVEGTSNPNLYWYRQAAGRGLQLLFYSVGIGQISSEVPQNLSASRPQDRQFILSSKKLLLSDSGFYLCAWNDGLAGGRSYNEQFFGPGTRLTVL.